Each of the 20 T cell receptor beta chains below was sequenced from the same sample in a study of T cell responses to AZD1222 COVID-19 vaccine. Assay: immunoSEQ multiplex PCR; the TCRdb copy retains only in-frame clones and omits some. The data hold about 150,000 clones, with around 91% observed a single time. This sample comprised peripheral blood, obtained 28 days after the second AZD1222 dose. These TCRs come from an adult who received the AZD1222 COVID-19 vaccine.

V and J are TRBV10-3 and TRBJ2-7, with D possibly TRBD2 on 5 matching bases. The CDR3 has 14 residues. CDR1 and CDR2 (germline): ENHRY, SYGVKD. Trimming cost V 10 bases and J 3 bases, with 19 bases left between them. CDR3 sequence reads: CATQRDAGNYEQYF. DNA for the CDR3: TGTGCCACCCAGAGAGATGCCGGGAACTACGAGCAGTACTTC.

The CDR3 nucleotides read TGTGCCAGCAGCCAAGCTAGCGGGGGGTCCAATGAGCAGTTCTTC. This gives the protein CASSQASGGSNEQFF. The rearrangement uses TRBV3-1 (or the pseudogene TRBV3-2) and TRBJ2-1; 11 nucleotides line up with TRBD2. Trimming removed 1 base from V and 6 bases from J; junction bases left unmatched: 2. Germline CDR1 and CDR2: LGHDT and YNNKEL (reference sequence). CDR3 length equals 15 residues.

The V and J genes are TRBV30 and TRBJ2-3; 8 bases fit TRBD2. Germline V gene sequence: CDR1 GTSNPN, CDR2 SVGIG (reference sequence). V gave up 3 bases and J gave up 0 bases; unmatched junction bases: 2. The CDR3 length is 14 residues. CDR3 in amino acids: CAWSAGGSTDTQYF. The CDR3 DNA reads TGTGCCTGGAGCGCGGGAGGCAGCACAGATACGCAGTATTTT.

The genes are TRBV12-3 or TRBV12-4 and TRBJ1-2; D call uncertain. The germline V and J ends were trimmed by 6 bases and 2 bases, with 10 bases remaining between them. CDR3 length: 13 amino acids. The CDR3 here is CASRGRLNYGYTF. CDR3 DNA sequence: TGTGCCAGCAGAGGCAGGCTCAACTATGGCTACACCTTC.

The CDR3 nucleotides are TGCGCCAGCAGTGAGTCGTGGGGATTCGGGAATTCACCCCTCCACTTT. This translates into CASSESWGFGNSPLHF. This chain connects TRBV10-1 to TRBJ1-6, with D uncertain. Germline CDR1 and CDR2: WNHNN and SYGVQD (reference sequence). The germline V and J ends were trimmed by 0 bases and 7 bases, with 13 bases remaining between them. This CDR3 contains 16 residues.

In its sample, this clone was seen a few times. The chain joins TRBV7-2 to TRBJ2-2, with D possibly TRBD2 on 6 matching bases. Germline V gene data show CDR1 as SGHTA and CDR2 as FQGNSA. V dropped 2 bases and J dropped 5 bases, with 24 bases sitting between them. The CDR3 covers 19 residues. The CDR3: CASSLRGFYVGRDTGELFF. In nucleotides, the CDR3 is TGTGCCAGCAGCTTACGGGGGTTTTATGTCGGCCGCGATACCGGGGAGCTGTTTTTT.

This clone showed up just once. CDR3 sequence reads: CAMRDRGKNEQYF. CDR3 nucleotide sequence: TGTGCCATGAGGGACAGGGGCAAGAACGAGCAGTACTTC. V and J are TRBV10-3 and TRBJ2-7; TRBD1 aligns across 10 bases. The CDR3 length is 13 residues. Germline CDR1 ENHRY, CDR2 SYGVKD. V trimming: 9 bases; J trimming: 5 bases; junction bases outside the gene matches: 7.

This chain connects TRBV19 to TRBJ1-2, with TRBD1 matching 7 bases. Trimming removed 4 bases from V and 2 bases from J; junction bases left unmatched: 4. The CDR3 is made up of 14 amino acids. Germline CDR1 LNHDA, CDR2 SQIVND (reference sequence). The CDR3 protein is CASSTTGVNYGYTF. The CDR3, as DNA: TGTGCCAGTAGTACCACAGGGGTGAACTATGGCTACACCTTC.

For this clone: This same CDR3 is encoded by further DNA sequences in the sample. The V call is TRBV3-1 (or the pseudogene TRBV3-2), the J call TRBJ2-2; no firm D call. V lost 2 bases and J lost 4, with 2 bases in between. This CDR3 contains 12 residues. Germline CDR1 LGHDT, CDR2 YNNKEL (reference sequence). This CDR3 is CASSQTTGELFF. The CDR3 DNA reads as TGTGCCAGCAGCCAAACCACCGGGGAGCTGTTTTTT.

The table lists this clone with a count of one. The chain has TRBV7-2 and TRBJ2-7, with 10 positions matching TRBD1. This CDR3 comprises 15 residues. The germline V gene encodes CDR1 SGHTA and CDR2 FQGNSA. V lost 4 bases, J lost 8 bases, and 11 bases stayed unmatched. The CDR3 protein is CASSSGPGQGPKQYF. The CDR3 DNA reads TGTGCCAGCAGCTCGGGCCCGGGACAGGGGCCCAAGCAGTACTTC.

This clone was picked up a small number of times. The rearrangement uses TRBV9 and TRBJ2-7; D possibly corresponds to TRBD2 (5 bases). CDR1 and CDR2 (germline): SGDLS, YYNGEE. Between the trimmed V and J ends, which lost 0 bases and 4 bases, there was a span of 14 bases. The CDR3 loop spans 15 amino acids. CDR3 residues: CASSVAGELGYEQYF. For the CDR3, the DNA is TGTGCCAGCAGCGTAGCTGGGGAGTTGGGATACGAGCAGTACTTC.

The rearrangement links TRBV7-3 to TRBJ2-5; D is possibly TRBD1 or TRBD2 (6 bases each). This CDR3 comprises 14 residues. The V gene's germline CDR1 is SGHTA and CDR2 FQGTGA. The V end lost 5 bases, the J end lost 6 bases, and 16 bases lay between the germline ends. Here the CDR3 reads CASSPSGARQTQYF. The CDR3 DNA follows: TGTGCCAGCAGCCCCTCGGGGGCCAGGCAGACCCAGTACTTC.

The rearrangement joins TRBV27 to TRBJ2-7, with unresolved D. CDR1 is MNHEY, CDR2 SMNVEV, per germline (reference sequence). Trimming took off 6 bases at V and 2 bases at J, with 11 bases between the two ends. The CDR3 runs to 13 residues. CDR3 sequence reads: CASSSLLTYEQYF. The CDR3 DNA sequence: TGTGCCAGCAGCTCCCTACTCACCTACGAGCAGTACTTC.

The DNA of the CDR3 is TGTGCCAGTAGTGCCCCCCCCCATAGCGGCACCACAGATACGCAGTATTTT. Translation gives CASSAPPHSGTTDTQYF. The chain links TRBV19 to TRBJ2-3; weak D call: TRBD2 (6 bases). The CDR3 contains 17 residues. V dropped 5 bases and J dropped 2 bases, with 20 bases sitting between them. CDR1 is LNHDA and CDR2 is SQIVND in the germline V gene (reference sequence).

This rearrangement joins TRBV5-4 to TRBJ1-2; no definite D call. Trimming stripped 0 bases from V and 8 bases from J, with 17 bases between. Germline V gives CDR1 SGHNT, CDR2 YYREEE (reference sequence). The length of the CDR3 is 15 residues. The CDR3 bases are TGTGCCAGCAGCTTGGCATTTGGGGAAGTTCAGGGCTACACCTTC. It codes for CASSLAFGEVQGYTF.

The gene calls are TRBV12-5 and TRBJ2-2; TRBD2 might be the D (5 bases). This CDR3 comprises 15 residues. Germline lookup yields CDR1 LGHNT and CDR2 FRNRAP. Trimming removed 1 base from V and 11 bases from J, with 17 bases in between. The CDR3 is CASGLGPNGVRELFF. The CDR3 DNA reads as TGTGCTAGTGGTTTGGGACCTAACGGGGTTCGAGAGCTGTTTTTT. The complete variable domain, with remaining parts taken from reference TRBV12-5 and TRBJ2-2, reads DARVTQTPRHKVTEMGQEVTMRCQPILGHNTVFWYRQTMMQGLELLAYFRNRAPLDDSGMPKDRFSAEMPDATLATLKIQPSEPRDSAVYFCASGLGPNGVRELFFGEGSRLTVL.

This clone appeared a few times. The chain carries TRBV13 and TRBJ1-2, with TRBD1 identical over 8 bases. Trimming took 3 bases from V and 6 from J; bases not matched to a gene: 3. CDR1 and CDR2 (germline): PRHDT, FYEKMQ (reference sequence). The CDR3 has 13 residues. The CDR3 DNA sequence: TGTGCCAGCAGCTTTTGGACAGGGAATGGCTACACCTTC. Translation: CASSFWTGNGYTF.

The chain joins TRBV29-1 to TRBJ2-5; D is ambiguous. Per the germline V gene, CDR1 is SQVTM and CDR2 is ANQGSEA. Between the trimmed V and J ends, which lost 7 bases and 1 base, there was a span of 13 bases. The CDR3 sequence is 13 residues long. CDR3 coding DNA: TGCAGCGCCCGTCAGCCTAGCCAAGAGACCCAGTACTTC. It specifies CSARQPSQETQYF.

V gene TRBV24-1 combines with J gene TRBJ1-4; possible D gene TRBD1, 5 bases. Trimming cost V 3 bases and J 8 bases, with 18 bases left between them. The CDR3 is 16 residues long. Germline V gene sequence: CDR1 KGHDR, CDR2 SFDVKD. The CDR3 sequence: CATSDGAGTGREKLFF. The DNA of the CDR3 is TGTGCCACCAGTGATGGGGCCGGGACCGGGAGGGAAAAACTGTTTTTT.

J is TRBJ1-2 and V is TRBV19; D ambiguous. The CDR3 loop spans 14 amino acids. CDR1 LNHDA and CDR2 SQIVND come from the germline V gene (reference sequence). Trimming stripped 0 bases from V and 2 bases from J, with 7 bases between. CDR3 DNA: TGTGCCAGTAGTATAGAGGGAGCCAACTATGGCTACACCTTC. Residues: CASSIEGANYGYTF.